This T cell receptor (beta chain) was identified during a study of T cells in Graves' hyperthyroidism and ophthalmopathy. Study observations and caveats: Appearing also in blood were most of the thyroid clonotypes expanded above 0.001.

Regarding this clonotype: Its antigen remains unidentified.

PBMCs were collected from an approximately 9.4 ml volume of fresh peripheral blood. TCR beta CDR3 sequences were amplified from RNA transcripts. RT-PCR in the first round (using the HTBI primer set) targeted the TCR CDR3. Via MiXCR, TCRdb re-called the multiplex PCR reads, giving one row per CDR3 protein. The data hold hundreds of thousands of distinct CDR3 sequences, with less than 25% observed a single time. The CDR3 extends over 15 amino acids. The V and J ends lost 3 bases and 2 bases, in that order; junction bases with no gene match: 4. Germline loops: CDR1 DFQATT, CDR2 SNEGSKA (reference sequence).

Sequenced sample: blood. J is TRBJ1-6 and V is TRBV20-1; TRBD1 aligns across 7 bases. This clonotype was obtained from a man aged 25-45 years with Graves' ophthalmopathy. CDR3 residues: CSASAGTAYNSPLHF. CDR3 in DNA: TGCAGTGCTAGTGCCGGGACAGCCTATAATTCACCCCTCCACTTT.